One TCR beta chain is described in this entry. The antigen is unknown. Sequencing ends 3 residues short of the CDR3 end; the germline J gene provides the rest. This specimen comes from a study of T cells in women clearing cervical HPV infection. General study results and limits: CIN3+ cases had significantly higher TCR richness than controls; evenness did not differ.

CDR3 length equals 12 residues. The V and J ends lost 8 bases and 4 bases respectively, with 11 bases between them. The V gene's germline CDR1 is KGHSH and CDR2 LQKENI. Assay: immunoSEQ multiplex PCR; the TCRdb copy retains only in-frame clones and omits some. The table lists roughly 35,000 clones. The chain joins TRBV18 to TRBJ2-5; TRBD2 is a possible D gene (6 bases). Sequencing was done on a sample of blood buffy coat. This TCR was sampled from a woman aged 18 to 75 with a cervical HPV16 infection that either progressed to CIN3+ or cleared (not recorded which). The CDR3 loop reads CASSPGGETQYF. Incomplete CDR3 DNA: TGTGCCAGCAGCCCCGGGGGAGAGACC.